This T cell receptor beta chain was captured in a study of post-analysis software for immune sequencing data. Study-level findings and limits: Patients carried roughly five TRBV segments more frequently than controls did, and TRBV5-6, TRBV5-1 and TRBV20-1 were among them.

The library was made from cDNA and included unique molecular identifiers. TCRdb re-called the PCR reads with MiXCR, one entry per CDR3 protein. This table has hundreds of thousands of distinct CDR3 sequences, 25% to 30% appearing once. The V gene lost 0 bases and the J gene lost 3 bases, with 9 bases spanning the gap. This CDR3 comprises 15 residues. Germline values: CDR1 LGHDT, CDR2 YNNKEL (reference sequence). In the case of this clonotype: Its antigen is unidentified.

The source of this sequence is a girl between 5 and 17 years old with multiple sclerosis. The V and J genes are TRBV3-1 and TRBJ1-5; unclear D gene. The sample taken for sequencing was blood. This chain's CDR3 is CASSQDGRFNQPQHF. As DNA, the CDR3 is TGTGCCAGCAGCCAAGACGGACGGTTCAATCAGCCCCAGCATTTT.